This T cell receptor (beta chain) emerged from a study of T cells in Graves' hyperthyroidism and ophthalmopathy. The germline V and J ends were trimmed by 4 bases and 1 base, with 13 bases remaining between them. The CDR3 totals 15 residues. Germline assignment: CDR1 MGHRA and CDR2 YSYEKL. Ophthalmopathy patients all had a Clinical Activity Score of at least 3, a NOSPECS grade of at least 4 and disease under 3 months old. Clinical symptoms, serum thyroxine, TRAb, thyroid ultrasound and orbital computed tomography established diagnosis. General study findings and limits: Ophthalmopathy, as predicted by the model, came a median around 6.7 months after the prediction.

This clonotype was recorded at least ten times. Its antigen remains unknown. The TCR beta CDR3 regions underwent amplification using RNA transcripts as the source. Researchers ran a first-round RT-PCR on the TCR CDR3 using the HTBI primer set. One entry per CDR3 protein results from TCRdb running MiXCR on the multiplex PCR reads. The sample carries about 520,000 distinct CDR3 sequences, roughly 24% recorded once. What was sequenced was blood. The J gene is TRBJ1-1, the V gene TRBV4-1, with D uncertain. The clonotype was recovered from a woman in her thirties with Graves' ophthalmopathy. The CDR3 reads CASSPQTRQNTEAFF. CDR3 coding DNA: TGCGCCAGCAGCCCACAGACTCGGCAGAACACTGAAGCTTTCTTT.